The present TCR beta chain was sequenced within a study of CD8 T cells in ankylosing spondylitis. Findings and caveats of the study: Several of the motif variants were reported before in synovial fluid and blood from reactive arthritis. Significant enrichment of disease-linked clones was reported in matched ankylosing spondylitis synovial fluid. For ankylosing spondylitis blood, a TCR beta motif of seven to nine highly homologous variants appeared characteristic.

Only a few counts were recorded for this clonotype. Its cognate antigen is unknown. This CDR3 contains 13 residues. The germline V and J ends were trimmed by 0 bases and 2 bases, with 5 bases remaining between them. CDR1 SGHKS and CDR2 YYEKEE come from the germline V gene (reference sequence). Libraries of TCR beta came from quantitative 5'-RACE with molecular barcodes. TCRdb itself ran the 5' RACE reads through MiXCR, one entry per CDR3 protein. This sample carries approximately 400,000 distinct CDR3 sequences, roughly 25% of them seen once, and the ten largest clones take roughly 0.8%. Input material: blood, either unsorted or a sorted T cell fraction (not recorded which). The clonotype comes from a male donor with ankylosing spondylitis. The rearrangement joins TRBV5-5 to TRBJ2-5; D is unclear. For the CDR3, the DNA is TGTGCCAGCAGCTTGGATCAACAAGAGACCCAGTACTTC. It codes for CASSLDQQETQYF.